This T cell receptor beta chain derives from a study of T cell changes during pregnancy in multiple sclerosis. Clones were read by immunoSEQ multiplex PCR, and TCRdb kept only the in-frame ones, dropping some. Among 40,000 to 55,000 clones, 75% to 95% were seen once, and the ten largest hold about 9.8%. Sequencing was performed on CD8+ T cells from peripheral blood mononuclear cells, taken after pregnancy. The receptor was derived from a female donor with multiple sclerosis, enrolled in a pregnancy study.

CDR3 bases: TGTGCCAGCAGTTACGCGACAGCCACTGAAGCTTTCTTT. Residues: CASSYATATEAFF. The chain recombines TRBV6-5 with TRBJ1-1; perhaps TRBD1 as D (5 bases). This CDR3 has 13 amino acids. V was pared by 2 bases and J by 4 bases, with 8 bases between. CDR1 is MNHEY and CDR2 is SVGAGI in the germline V gene.